The 10 T cell receptor beta chains presented below share a single source sample, sequenced in a study of CD8+CD57+ T cells in acquired aplastic anemia. The template used for profiling TCR beta VDJ and CDR3 was genomic DNA. TCRdb called the reads again in MiXCR, with one record for every CDR3 protein. The sample shows a few hundred thousand distinct CDR3 sequences, 45% to 65% of them seen only once. CD8+CD57+ cell expansion, shown by flow cytometry, had occurred in the patients selected for sequencing. The specimen was sorted CD4+, CD8+, or CD8+CD57+ T cells (not recorded which) from PBMCs. The receptors here all came from a human donor with aplastic anemia.

V is TRBV19 and J is TRBJ2-1; D call uncertain. Germline CDR1 and CDR2: LNHDA and SQIVND (reference sequence). Trimming took 3 bases from V and 7 from J, leaving 7 bases between them. The CDR3 covers 12 residues. The CDR3 DNA sequence: TGTGCCAGTAGTATTGGTAGAAATGAGCAGTTCTTC. Its translation: CASSIGRNEQFF.

The CDR3 DNA is TGTGCCATCGGGGGAGGGGGCGGCATTAACACTGAAGCTTTCTTT. It is translated as CAIGGGGGINTEAFF. The V gene is TRBV10-3, the J gene TRBJ1-1, with 7 bases identical to TRBD1. This CDR3 contains 15 residues. Germline V gene sequence: CDR1 ENHRY, CDR2 SYGVKD. The trim removed 8 bases at V and 2 bases at J, leaving 11 bases unmatched.

Many counts were recorded for this clonotype. The chain carries TRBV7-8 and TRBJ2-7; D ambiguous. CDR3 size: 13 residues. The V and J ends lost 3 bases and 2 bases respectively, with 8 bases between them. CDR1 is SGHVS, CDR2 FQNEAQ, per germline. The CDR3 DNA follows: TGTGCCAGCAGCTTGGACCGAACCTACGAGCAGTACTTC. It is translated as CASSLDRTYEQYF.

The chain couples TRBV20-1 to TRBJ2-1, with D possibly matching TRBD2 (6 bases). Looked up from germline, CDR1 is DFQATT and CDR2 is SNEGSKA (reference sequence). With 3 bases removed from V and 9 bases from J, the gap between germline ends came to 15 bases. The CDR3 sequence is 13 residues long. The CDR3 region has the DNA TGCAGTGCTAGGCAGAATAGCGGCAGTGAGCAGTTCTTC. It encodes CSARQNSGSEQFF.

This clonotype was seen once. The rearrangement uses TRBV7-2 and TRBJ1-1; the D gene is possibly TRBD1 (5 bases). Trimming stripped 3 bases from V and 4 bases from J, with 15 bases between. Looked up from germline, CDR1 is SGHTA and CDR2 is FQGNSA. The CDR3 is 15 amino acids. The CDR3 bases are TGTGCCAGCAGCTTGGGGCTAGGGGTCGGCACTGAAGCTTTCTTT. Its protein is CASSLGLGVGTEAFF. Filled out from reference TRBV7-2 and TRBJ1-1, the complete variable domain reads GAGVSQSPSNKVTEKGKDVELRCDPISGHTALYWYRQSLGQGLEFLIYFQGNSAPDKSGLPSDRFSAERTGGSVSTLTIQRTQQEDSAVYLCASSLGLGVGTEAFFGQGTRLTVV.

This clonotype occurred many times. V usage is TRBV7-3 and J usage is TRBJ2-1; TRBD2 might be the D (6 bases). Germline V gene data show CDR1 as SGHTA and CDR2 as FQGTGA. The germline V and J ends were trimmed by 5 bases and 9 bases, with 17 bases remaining between them. The CDR3 spans 14 residues. The CDR3 loop reads CASSPDGGSPEQFF. In nucleotides, the CDR3 is TGTGCCAGCAGCCCGGACGGGGGTAGCCCTGAGCAGTTCTTC.

This chain links TRBV20-1 with TRBJ2-3, with 11 positions matching TRBD2. The CDR3 runs 17 residues. V dropped 5 bases and J dropped 5; count of bases not matched to a gene: 15. The germline V gene has CDR1 DFQATT and CDR2 SNEGSKA (reference sequence). The CDR3 reads CSARRQLAGGFKDTQYF. The CDR3 bases are TGCAGTGCTCGGAGACAGCTAGCGGGAGGTTTTAAAGATACGCAGTATTTT.

This clonotype was observed many times. This chain links TRBV7-6 with TRBJ2-7; 10 bases map to TRBD2. Germline loops: CDR1 SGHVS, CDR2 FNYEAQ. The length of the CDR3 is 13 residues. V was clipped by 10 bases and J by 4 bases; unmatched bases: 7. The CDR3 region is CATSGLANYEQYF. In nucleotides, the CDR3 is TGTGCCACCTCGGGACTAGCGAATTACGAGCAGTACTTC.

The chain carries TRBV20-1 and TRBJ1-1; D call uncertain. Per germline, CDR1 DFQATT and CDR2 SNEGSKA (reference sequence). Trimming took 5 bases from V and 1 from J, leaving 14 bases between them. The CDR3 spans 14 residues. CDR3 sequence reads: CSAPWTGRNTEAFF. The CDR3 coding sequence is TGCAGTGCTCCATGGACGGGGAGGAACACTGAAGCTTTCTTT.

This chain uses TRBV2 with TRBJ2-7, with TRBD2 matching over 9 bases. The CDR3 covers 14 residues. Looked up from germline, CDR1 is SNHLY and CDR2 is FYNNEI. Trimming removed 8 bases from V and 2 bases from J; junction bases left unmatched: 7. The CDR3 reads CASEAGGMTYEQYF. DNA of the CDR3: TGTGCCAGCGAAGCGGGAGGTATGACCTACGAGCAGTACTTC.